These T cell receptor beta chains were read from a single sample in a study of siplizumab effects on memory and regulatory T cells. Clones were read by immunoSEQ multiplex PCR, and TCRdb kept only the in-frame ones, dropping some. Here the sample spans 55,000 to 65,000 clones, around 98% being singletons. The specimen was naive CD8+ T cells sorted from blood. These receptors all stem from a human donor in good health. Each CDR3 is given with its conserved first and last residue. The D gene is left open where the match is weak. Clone size, where shown, is once, few, many, or a class for clones that have expanded.

length	J	D	V	size	DNA	CDR3
12	TRBJ1-2	-	TRBV19	-	TGTGCCAGTAGGCGACAGGACTATGGCTACACCTTC	CASRRQDYGYTF
13	TRBJ2-1	-	TRBV21-1	-	TGTGCCAGCAGAACGGGGCGGTTGGATGAGCAGTTCTTC	CASRTGRLDEQFF
17	TRBJ2-1	-	TRBV9	-	TGTGCCCGCAGCTCCCGGGGGGCGGGAGAGGGGGACCATGAGCAGTTCTTC	CARSSRGAGEGDHEQFF
16	TRBJ2-5	TRBD2	TRBV11-3	-	TGTGCCAGCAGGCCAATGAGCGGGAGGACCCAAGAGACCCAGTACTTC	CASRPMSGRTQETQYF
16	TRBJ2-7	TRBD2	TRBV13	-	TGTGCCAGCAGCTTAGGCTCGTCTAGCGGAGCCTACGAGCAGTACTTC	CASSLGSSSGAYEQYF
15	TRBJ1-2	TRBD1	TRBV30	-	TGTGCCTGGAGTGTAACTCTAGGGACAGGTGATGGCTACACCTTC	CAWSVTLGTGDGYTF
12	TRBJ2-2	-	TRBV6-6	-	TGTGCCAGCAGGAGGGAGGCCGGGGAGCTGTTTTTT	CASRREAGELFF
12	TRBJ2-7	-	TRBV30	-	TGTGCCTGGAGTCCGACTGCCTGGGAGCAGTACTTC	CAWSPTAWEQYF
12	TRBJ2-7	-	TRBV30	-	TGTGCCGCGGGGACAGCTTCCTACGAGCAGTACTTC	CAAGTASYEQYF
15	TRBJ1-4	TRBD1	TRBV7-6	-	TGTGCCAGCAGCACAGGACAGGGGACTAATGAAAAACTGTTTTTT	CASSTGQGTNEKLFF
14	TRBJ1-1	-	TRBV7-9	-	TGTGCCAGCAGCGACGGGGAGATGAACACTGAAGCTTTCTTT	CASSDGEMNTEAFF
15	TRBJ2-7	TRBD2	TRBV9	-	TGTGCCAGCAGCGTGGGGCTAGCGGGGGCCTACGAGCAGTACTTC	CASSVGLAGAYEQYF
14	TRBJ1-5	-	TRBV5-4	-	TGTGCCAGCAGCCGTGGAGGAGGGAATCAGCCCCAGCATTTT	CASSRGGGNQPQHF
17	TRBJ2-4	-	TRBV7-9	-	TGTGCCAGCAGCTTAGGGGATCTCGCCGGGGCCAAAAACATTCAGTACTTC	CASSLGDLAGAKNIQYF
15	TRBJ1-1	TRBD1	TRBV10-3	-	TGTGCCATCAGTGAGTCGACAGGGGTAGACACTGAAGCTTTCTTT	CAISESTGVDTEAFF
14	TRBJ2-1	-	TRBV6-4	-	TGTGCCAGCAGTGACGAGATAACGGGGAATGAGCAGTTCTTC	CASSDEITGNEQFF
14	TRBJ2-7	-	TRBV4-1	-	TGCGCCAGCAGCCAAGTCTATCTCCAAACAGTGCAGTACTTC	CASSQVYLQTVQYF
15	TRBJ2-5	-	TRBV4-1	-	TGCGCCAGCAGCCAAGAAGGTAGGAACCAAGAGACCCAGTACTTC	CASSQEGRNQETQYF
13	TRBJ2-6	TRBD1	TRBV25-1	-	TGTGCCAGTACAGGGGCCGGGGCCAACGTCCTGACTTTC	CASTGAGANVLTF
14	TRBJ1-1	-	TRBV6-5	-	TGTGCCAGCAGTTACGCTTCGGGTCGCTCGTCGGCTTTCTTT	CASSYASGRSSAFF
13	TRBJ2-7	-	TRBV19	-	TGTGCCAGTAGTACCCAGGGTCTGGGTGAGCAGTACTTC	CASSTQGLGEQYF
13	TRBJ2-5	-	TRBV5-1	-	TGCGCCAGCAGCTTTGCCATACGGGAGACCCAGTACTTC	CASSFAIRETQYF
13	TRBJ2-7	-	TRBV30	-	TGTGCCTGGACCACAGGCCAATCCTACGAGCAGTACTTC	CAWTTGQSYEQYF
16	TRBJ2-1	TRBD2	TRBV27	-	TGTGCCAGCAGTTGGACCGGGACTAGGTCTTTCAATGAGCAGTTCTTC	CASSWTGTRSFNEQFF
13	TRBJ2-5	-	TRBV5-4	once	TGTGCCAGCAGTTCCTTGGAGGGGGAGACCCAGTACTTC	CASSSLEGETQYF
11	TRBJ2-7	-	TRBV7-9	-	TGTGCCAGCAGCTTAGCCCACGAGCAGTACTTC	CASSLAHEQYF
14	TRBJ1-1	TRBD1	TRBV29-1	-	TGCAGCGCCGGGACAGGGGGCTGGAACACTGAAGCTTTCTTT	CSAGTGGWNTEAFF
15	TRBJ1-1	TRBD1	TRBV6-5	-	TGTGCCAGCAGTTACAGCGACAGGGTGGGAACTGAAGCTTTCTTT	CASSYSDRVGTEAFF
19	TRBJ2-1	TRBD2	TRBV7-9	-	TGTGCCAGCAGCCGAGGGGCTAGCGGGAGACCCGCGGCAGGGGGTCAGCAGTTCTTC	CASSRGASGRPAAGGQQFF
14	TRBJ1-5	TRBD1	TRBV28	once	TGTGCCAGCAGCGCCGGGACAGGGGATCAGCCCCAGCATTTT	CASSAGTGDQPQHF
14	TRBJ2-6	-	TRBV7-9	-	TGTGCCAGCAGCCCGCTCGCTGGGGCCAACGTCCTGACTTTC	CASSPLAGANVLTF
17	TRBJ2-1	TRBD2	TRBV4-3	-	TGCGCCAGCAGCCAACAACAGGGACTAGCGGGAGAGAATGAGCAGTTCTTC	CASSQQQGLAGENEQFF
14	TRBJ2-7	TRBD2	TRBV5-1	-	TGCGCCAGCAGCTTCGCTAGCGGGAGCGACGAGCAGTACTTC	CASSFASGSDEQYF
14	TRBJ2-1	-	TRBV15	once	TGTGCCACCAGCAGGGTTACGGTTCAGGAAGAGCAGTTCTTC	CATSRVTVQEEQFF
14	TRBJ2-7	-	TRBV4-3	-	TGCGCCAGCAGCCAAGATAAAATAGACTACGAGCAGTACTTC	CASSQDKIDYEQYF
14	TRBJ2-5	TRBD1	TRBV2	-	TGTGCCAGCAGTCCAGACAGGGAAGGAGAGACCCAGTACTTC	CASSPDREGETQYF
13	TRBJ2-7	-	TRBV27	-	TGTGCCAGCGCGACAGAACCCCTATACGAGCAGTACTTC	CASATEPLYEQYF
14	TRBJ1-1	TRBD1	TRBV2	-	TGTGCCAGCAGTGAAGACAGGGGGCACGTGGAAGCTTTCTTT	CASSEDRGHVEAFF
15	TRBJ1-1	-	TRBV7-3	-	TGTGCCAGCAGCTTATCGGGGGCCATGCACACTGAAGCTTTCTTT	CASSLSGAMHTEAFF
12	TRBJ2-1	-	TRBV28	-	TGTGCCAGCGGCCCCTTAGGAGATGAGCAGTTCTTC	CASGPLGDEQFF
18	TRBJ2-1	TRBD2	TRBV7-9	-	TGTGCCAGCAGCGTCCTCCCTCCGGGACTAGGGCCTTACAATGAGCAGTTCTTC	CASSVLPPGLGPYNEQFF
14	TRBJ1-2	-	TRBV4-1	-	TGCGCCAGCAGCCAAGCTCCGGCTAACTATGGCTACACCTTC	CASSQAPANYGYTF